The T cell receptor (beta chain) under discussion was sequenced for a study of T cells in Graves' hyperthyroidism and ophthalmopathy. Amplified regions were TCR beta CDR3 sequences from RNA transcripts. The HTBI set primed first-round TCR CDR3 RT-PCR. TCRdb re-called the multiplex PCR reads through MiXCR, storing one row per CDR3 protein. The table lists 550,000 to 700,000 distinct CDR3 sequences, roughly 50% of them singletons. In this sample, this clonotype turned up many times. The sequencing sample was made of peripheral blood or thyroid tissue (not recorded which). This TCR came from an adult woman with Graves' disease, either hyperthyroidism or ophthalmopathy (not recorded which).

The CDR3: CATAAPLNTEAFF. In DNA form, the CDR3 reads TGTGCCACGGCCGCCCCTCTAAACACTGAAGCTTTCTTT. The rearrangement joins TRBV4-2 to TRBJ1-1, with D unclear. Germline V gives CDR1 LGHNA, CDR2 YNFKEQ. This CDR3 has 13 residues. V lost 10 bases, J lost 2 bases, and 14 bases lay in between.